This T cell receptor (beta chain) originates from a study of T cells after yellow fever vaccination. General observations from the study: When the response was secondary, it was weaker but reached its peak faster, day 5 versus 15.

In regard to this clonotype: The antigen is not known.

This CDR3 is 17 amino acids long. Trimming shortened V by 7 bases and J by 2 bases, and 18 bases separated the two germline ends. The study made its TCR cDNA through 5'RACE template switching. That step introduced a universal primer site along with UMIs. Each CDR3 protein gets one entry after TCRdb re-called the 5' RACE reads with MiXCR. There are roughly 500,000 distinct CDR3 sequences in the sample; approximately 21% occur only once, and roughly an eighth lies in the top ten. This clonotype originated in a young man who received the YFV17D yellow fever vaccine. The V and J genes are TRBV12-3 or TRBV12-4 and TRBJ2-6, with a possible D match to TRBD1 (8 bases). This specimen consisted of PBMCs, obtained 15 days after the yellow fever booster vaccination. CDR3 DNA: TGTGCCAGCATTCTACAGGGGGGGAATACTGGGGCCAACGTCCTGACTTTC. This translates into CASILQGGNTGANVLTF.